A single sample is the source of the 11 T cell receptor beta chains below, sequenced in a study of HIV-infected patients and healthy controls. The repertoire came from unfractionated whole blood and reflected all unsorted peripheral T cells. Alpha and beta constant-region primers primed reverse transcription of around 540 ng RNA. Alpha and beta chain libraries were made separately by chain-specific third strand synthesis with multiplexing indices. TCRdb reprocessed the 5' RACE reads with MiXCR, giving one entry per CDR3 protein. In the table there are about 10,000 distinct CDR3 sequences, over 7% of which are singletons. The sample taken for sequencing was blood. These receptors were taken from an adult in good health.

This clonotype was counted at least ten times. The chain carries TRBV27 and TRBJ2-1; 7 bases agree with TRBD1. Trimming took 5 bases from V and 3 from J; bases not matched to a gene: 10. The CDR3 runs to 16 residues. Germline CDR1 MNHEY, CDR2 SMNVEV (reference sequence). The CDR3 spells CASSNRDSYIYNEQFF. The CDR3 region has the DNA TGTGCCAGCAGTAACCGGGACAGCTATATCTACAATGAGCAGTTCTTC.

In its sample, this clonotype was seen many times. V usage is TRBV12-3 or TRBV12-4 and J usage is TRBJ2-5; D is possibly TRBD2 (6 bases). The CDR3 length is 13 residues. The ends were cut back, 3 bases at V and 3 bases at J, with 8 bases in the middle. CDR3 in amino acids: CASSFGGEETQYF. The CDR3 region has the DNA TGTGCCAGCAGTTTCGGCGGGGAAGAGACCCAGTACTTC.

In this sample, this clonotype is medium-sized (0.01 to 0.1%). V gene TRBV12-3 or TRBV12-4 combines with J gene TRBJ2-1; the D is unclear. The ends were cut back, 6 bases at V and 5 bases at J, with 5 bases in the middle. The CDR3 runs 11 residues. Here the CDR3 DNA reads TGTGCCAGCAGCCCGGACAATGAGCAGTTCTTC. It is translated as CASSPDNEQFF.

This clonotype is medium-sized by share. This chain joins TRBV24-1 and TRBJ1-1, with a possible D match to TRBD1 (5 bases). Germline V gene data show CDR1 as KGHDR and CDR2 as SFDVKD. The CDR3 is made up of 15 amino acids. V lost 0 bases and J lost 5, with 12 bases in between. CDR3 DNA sequence: TGTGCCACCAGTGATTTGGTGCAGGGTCGAACTGAAGCTTTCTTT. It is translated as CATSDLVQGRTEAFF.

The genes are TRBV27 and TRBJ2-1; D is perhaps TRBD1 (6 bases). CDR3 length: 14 residues. From germline, CDR1 is MNHEY and CDR2 SMNVEV (reference sequence). The V gene lost 3 bases and the J gene lost 5 bases, with 11 bases spanning the gap. The CDR3 sequence: CASSLDRNNNEQFF. The DNA of the CDR3 is TGTGCCAGCAGTTTGGACAGAAACAACAATGAGCAGTTCTTC.

The sample holds many counts of this clonotype. The J gene is TRBJ2-3, the V gene TRBV9; D perhaps matches TRBD2 (5 bases). In germline, CDR1 is SGDLS, CDR2 YYNGEE. The CDR3 length is 15 residues. Trimming removed 5 bases at V and 0 bases at J, with 13 bases between. The CDR3 nucleotides read TGTGCCAGCAGTAGCGTTAGTACAAGCACAGATACGCAGTATTTT. Encoded protein: CASSSVSTSTDTQYF.

The chain joins TRBV10-3 to TRBJ1-6, with a tentative D call TRBD1 (6 bases). V lost 8 bases to trimming and J lost 5 bases, with 10 bases between them. This CDR3 has 13 amino acids. The germline CDR1 and CDR2 sequences are ENHRY and SYGVKD. The CDR3 bases are TGTGCCATCCAAACAGGGAATAATTCACCCCTCCACTTT. Its translation is CAIQTGNNSPLHF.

Sample share makes this clonotype medium-sized. The chain uses TRBV7-2 and TRBJ1-5; TRBD1 aligns across 7 bases. Trimming removed 4 bases from V and 7 bases from J; junction bases left unmatched: 7. This CDR3 comprises 14 residues. Germline CDR1 reads SGHTA; CDR2 reads FQGNSA. The DNA for the CDR3 is TGTGCCAGCAGCTCATTGACAGGGTCCCAGCCCCAGCATTTT. Amino acid sequence: CASSSLTGSQPQHF.

This clonotype came up many times. V gene TRBV24-1 combines with J gene TRBJ2-3, with D maybe TRBD1 (6 bases). This CDR3 has 16 amino acids. Germline V gene data show CDR1 as KGHDR and CDR2 as SFDVKD. V was clipped by 2 bases and J by 4 bases, with 15 bases between them. In DNA, the CDR3 is TGTGCCACCAGTGATTCTACCCAGGGGATCGCAGATACGCAGTATTTT. This encodes CATSDSTQGIADTQYF.

This clonotype is labeled as medium-sized. CDR3 residues: CASSPVSQETQYF. CDR3 sequence (DNA): TGTGCCAGCTCACCAGTTTCCCAAGAGACCCAGTACTTC. This sequence joins TRBV18 and TRBJ2-5; the D is unclear. V shed 2 bases and J shed 1 base, with 5 bases lying between them. Germline assignment: CDR1 KGHSH and CDR2 LQKENI. There are 13 residues in the CDR3.

This clonotype is medium-sized. The gene calls are TRBV27 and TRBJ2-5, with unresolved D. Trimming removed 3 bases at V and 2 bases at J, with 7 bases between. The CDR3 length is 13 residues. Germline V CDR1 and CDR2: MNHEY, SMNVEV (reference sequence). The CDR3 DNA is TGTGCCAGCAGTTTCCACGGGCAAGAGACCCAGTACTTC. This encodes CASSFHGQETQYF.